The 22 T cell receptor beta chains below all came from one sample that was sequenced in a study of PD-1 blockade in classical Hodgkin lymphoma. Generated by immunoSEQ multiplex PCR, the TCRdb table keeps only in-frame clones and is missing some. Of tens of thousands of clones listed, around 80% are singletons. Noted time point: cycle 4 day 1 (C4D1), after 5 to 7 weeks of nivolumab. Autologous stem cell transplantation was followed by relapse in every patient, and brentuximab vedotin exposure varied. The source was peripheral blood mononuclear cells (PBMCs), collected before the fourth cycle of nivolumab. These receptors all come from a human donor with classical Hodgkin lymphoma.

The J gene is TRBJ2-7, the V gene TRBV28; D perhaps matches TRBD2 (5 bases). This CDR3 region has 14 residues. Germline V gene sequence: CDR1 MDHEN, CDR2 SYDVKM. V was clipped by 5 bases and J by 1 base, with 12 bases between them. The CDR3 DNA sequence: TGTGCCAGCAGTGGCATCGGGAATTCCTACGAGCAGTACTTC. Translating it yields CASSGIGNSYEQYF.

A remark on this clone: At one boundary the junction diverges from the germline segment, which might be a read error. V gene TRBV18 combines with J gene TRBJ2-1; D possibly corresponds to TRBD1 (5 bases). There are 15 residues in the CDR3. The germline V gene encodes CDR1 KGHSH and CDR2 LQKENI. The CDR3 DNA is TGTGCCAGCTCAACACCTCCAGACAGTCACAATGAGCAGTTCTTC. Protein product: CASSTPPDSHNEQFF.

The table lists this clone with a few counts. This chain links TRBV28 with TRBJ2-3; TRBD2 matches at 7 bases. J lost 0 bases, V lost 6 bases, and 6 bases had no gene match. The CDR3 is made up of 15 amino acids. Germline CDR1 reads MDHEN; CDR2 reads SYDVKM. The CDR3 reads CASSQTSASTDTQYF. The CDR3 nucleotides read TGTGCCAGCAGCCAAACTAGCGCTAGCACAGATACGCAGTATTTT.

Here the CDR3 reads CASSLLGTSGRAETRYEQYF. CDR3 DNA sequence: TGTGCCAGCAGTTTATTGGGGACTAGCGGGAGGGCCGAAACTCGGTACGAGCAGTACTTC. The chain carries TRBV27 and TRBJ2-7; the match to TRBD2 covers 16 bases. Germline-derived CDR1 and CDR2 are MNHEY and SMNVEV (reference sequence). The CDR3 is made up of 20 amino acids. V gave up 1 base and J gave up 4 bases; unmatched junction bases: 13.

The chain employs TRBV6-6 and TRBJ2-7, with 8 bases aligning to TRBD1. The CDR3 covers 13 residues. After removal of 5 bases from V and 7 bases from J, the junction contained 7 bases not matched to a gene. CDR1 is MNHNY and CDR2 is SVGAGI in the germline V gene (reference sequence). DNA of the CDR3: TGTGCCAGCAGTCTCCAGGGGGCAGGGGAGCAGTACTTC. Translating gives CASSLQGAGEQYF.

The rearrangement joins TRBV6-5 to TRBJ2-1; TRBD2 agrees at 9 bases. The CDR3 is made up of 15 amino acids. CDR1 is MNHEY and CDR2 is SVGAGI in the germline V gene. The trim removed 2 bases at V and 8 bases at J, leaving 7 bases unmatched. CDR3 bases: TGTGCCAGCAGTTACCCTGCGGGAGGGTGGGATGAGCAGTTCTTC. Translation: CASSYPAGGWDEQFF.

V usage is TRBV2 and J usage is TRBJ2-1; tentatively, D is TRBD2 (5 bases). The CDR3 length is 15 residues. CDR1 and CDR2 from the germline V gene are SNHLY and FYNNEI. V gave up 0 bases and J gave up 7 bases, with 13 bases separating them. The CDR3 reads CASSEADPSWNEQFF. The CDR3 DNA reads TGTGCCAGCAGTGAAGCAGATCCTAGCTGGAATGAGCAGTTCTTC.

Notes on this clone: Its ends do not fully match the called genes, so a read error is possible. The V and J genes are TRBV18 and TRBJ2-3; TRBD1 agrees at 7 bases. Per germline, CDR1 KGHSH and CDR2 LQKENI. The length of the CDR3 is 18 residues. DNA for the CDR3: TGTGCCAGCTCACCACCCCGACAGGGAACACTTGTTACAGATACACAGTATTTT. Its protein product is CASSPPRQGTLVTDTQYF.

V and J are TRBV6-1 and TRBJ2-7, with a possible D match to TRBD2 (5 bases). Germline CDR1 and CDR2: MNHNS and SASEGT. V gave up 3 bases and J gave up 5 bases, with 20 bases separating them. CDR3 length equals 16 residues. The chain's CDR3 is CASSDGGNSWPHEQYF. The CDR3, as DNA: TGTGCCAGCAGTGACGGAGGAAACAGCTGGCCCCACGAGCAGTACTTC.

The J gene is TRBJ2-7, the V gene TRBV7-9; D remains unclear. V lost 3 bases and J 2 bases, leaving 8 bases between the germline ends. Per germline, CDR1 SEHNR and CDR2 FQNEAQ (reference sequence). The CDR3 is 13 amino acids. CDR3 coding DNA: TGTGCCAGCAGCTTGTACGGCACCTACGAGCAGTACTTC. Its translation: CASSLYGTYEQYF.

The chain carries TRBV6-7 and TRBJ1-2, with D possibly TRBD1 on 5 matching bases. TRBV6-7 is an ORF, and what it does is uncertain. There are 12 residues in the CDR3. Trimming left V 7 bases short and J 4 bases short, with 10 bases between. CDR3 sequence (DNA): TGTGCCAGCAACCAGGGTTTCTATGGCTACACCTTC. Its translation: CASNQGFYGYTF.

The chain carries TRBV6-6 and TRBJ2-3; 8 nucleotides line up with TRBD1. This CDR3 contains 14 residues. The trim removed 8 bases at V and 6 bases at J, leaving 10 bases unmatched. Germline CDR1 is MNHNY and CDR2 is SVGAGI (reference sequence). CDR3 amino acids: CASLRQGRVDTQYF. CDR3 sequence (DNA): TGTGCCAGCCTGCGACAGGGGCGGGTGGATACGCAGTATTTT.

V and J are TRBV7-9 and TRBJ1-2; D possibly corresponds to TRBD1 (6 bases). Per the germline V gene, CDR1 is SEHNR and CDR2 is FQNEAQ (reference sequence). Trimming stripped 4 bases from V and 4 bases from J, with 13 bases between. The CDR3 has 14 amino acids. CDR3 region: CASSSPLDSYGYTF. CDR3 DNA: TGTGCCAGCAGCTCCCCCCTGGACAGCTATGGCTACACCTTC.

J is TRBJ2-3 and V is TRBV2; D not resolved. The CDR3 is 15 residues long. CDR1 is SNHLY and CDR2 is FYNNEI in the germline V gene. Between the trimmed V and J ends, which lost 6 bases and 0 bases, there was a span of 13 bases. The CDR3 loop reads CASRGTDSSTDTQYF. The CDR3 DNA is TGTGCCAGCAGGGGAACAGATTCTAGCACAGATACGCAGTATTTT.

The count of this clone is one. Here the CDR3 DNA reads TGTGCCAGCAGCATTAGCCCGGGGAGCTACAATGAGCAGTTCTTC. Translating gives CASSISPGSYNEQFF. The chain joins TRBV6-6 to TRBJ2-1; TRBD2 might be the D (5 bases). CDR1 MNHNY and CDR2 SVGAGI come from the germline V gene (reference sequence). V gave up 6 bases and J gave up 3 bases, with 15 bases separating them. CDR3 length: 15 residues.

The rearrangement links TRBV11-1 to TRBJ2-1, with TRBD2 matching over 14 bases. Germline CDR1 is SGHAT and CDR2 is FQDESV (reference sequence). The CDR3 loop spans 15 amino acids. The J segment lost 9 bases and the V segment lost 3 bases, leaving 4 bases of the junction unmatched. The CDR3 region is CASSFGTSGGLEQFF. The DNA of the CDR3 is TGTGCCAGCAGCTTCGGGACTAGCGGGGGACTTGAGCAGTTCTTC. Looking up the rest from reference TRBV11-1 and TRBJ2-1 gives the full variable domain: EAEVAQSPRYKITEKSQAVAFWCDPISGHATLYWYRQILGQGPELLVQFQDESVVDDSQLPKDRFSAERLKGVDSTLKIQPAELGDSAMYLCASSFGTSGGLEQFFGPGTRLTVL.

This clone has only a few counts. The identical CDR3 is also encoded by other nucleotide sequences in the sample. V usage is TRBV9 and J usage is TRBJ2-1; no clear D gene. The CDR3 covers 15 residues. The V gene lost 0 bases and the J gene lost 0 bases, with 7 bases spanning the gap. CDR1 is SGDLS, CDR2 YYNGEE, per germline. CDR3 in DNA: TGTGCCAGCAGCGTAGGCGGTCGCTCCTACAATGAGCAGTTCTTC. This codes for CASSVGGRSYNEQFF.

This rearrangement joins TRBV28 to TRBJ2-3, with D possibly being TRBD1 (5 bases). The V gene's germline CDR1 is MDHEN and CDR2 SYDVKM. V lost 8 bases to trimming and J lost 0 bases, with 12 bases between them. The CDR3 has 14 amino acids. CDR3: CASFGHFSTDTQYF. CDR3 DNA: TGTGCCAGCTTTGGACACTTTAGCACAGATACGCAGTATTTT.

V gene TRBV7-2 combines with J gene TRBJ2-5; TRBD2 matches at 7 bases. This CDR3 contains 18 residues. With 5 bases clipped from V and 4 bases from J, the junction kept 19 bases outside the gene matches. The germline CDR1 and CDR2 sequences are SGHTA and FQGNSA. This chain's CDR3 is CASSRAGRGSVGLETQYF. DNA for the CDR3: TGTGCCAGCAGCCGCGCGGGGCGGGGGTCCGTGGGACTAGAGACCCAGTACTTC.

The chain uses TRBV9 and TRBJ2-3, with 7 bases fitting TRBD1. With V trimmed by 1 base and J by 3 bases, 5 bases remained unmatched. The CDR3 loop spans 15 amino acids. Germline lookup yields CDR1 SGDLS and CDR2 YYNGEE. The CDR3 is CASSVYRGGTDTQYF. The CDR3 DNA follows: TGTGCCAGCAGCGTATACAGGGGCGGGACAGATACGCAGTATTTT.

This chain connects TRBV9 to TRBJ2-5; D may be TRBD1 (6 bases). Trimming took off 0 bases at V and 4 bases at J, with 13 bases between the two ends. The germline CDR1 and CDR2 sequences are SGDLS and YYNGEE. The CDR3 covers 15 residues. The CDR3 coding sequence is TGTGCCAGCAGCGTAGGGGACACTAGAGGAGAGACCCAGTACTTC. It codes for CASSVGDTRGETQYF.

The chain is built from TRBV27 and TRBJ1-2; D might be TRBD1 (5 bases). The germline V and J ends were trimmed by 6 bases and 0 bases, with 17 bases remaining between them. From germline, CDR1 is MNHEY and CDR2 SMNVEV (reference sequence). The CDR3 sequence is 16 residues long. In DNA, the CDR3 is TGTGCCAGCAGACGGGCGGGGGACGGAGCTAACTATGGCTACACCTTC. Its translation is CASRRAGDGANYGYTF.